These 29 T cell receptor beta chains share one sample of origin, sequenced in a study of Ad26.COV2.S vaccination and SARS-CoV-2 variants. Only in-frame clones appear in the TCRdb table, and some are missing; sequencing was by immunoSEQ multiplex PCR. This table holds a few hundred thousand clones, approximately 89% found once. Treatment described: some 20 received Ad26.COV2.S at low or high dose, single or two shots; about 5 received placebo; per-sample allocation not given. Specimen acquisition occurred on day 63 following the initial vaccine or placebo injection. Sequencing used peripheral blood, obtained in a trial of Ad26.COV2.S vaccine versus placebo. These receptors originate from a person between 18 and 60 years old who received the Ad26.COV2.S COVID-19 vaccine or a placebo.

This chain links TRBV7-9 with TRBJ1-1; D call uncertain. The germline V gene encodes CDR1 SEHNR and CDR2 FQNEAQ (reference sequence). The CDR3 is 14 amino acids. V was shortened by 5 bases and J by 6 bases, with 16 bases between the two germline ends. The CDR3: CASSPTRVRAEAFF. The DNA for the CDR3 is TGTGCCAGCAGCCCGACTAGGGTTAGGGCTGAAGCTTTCTTT.

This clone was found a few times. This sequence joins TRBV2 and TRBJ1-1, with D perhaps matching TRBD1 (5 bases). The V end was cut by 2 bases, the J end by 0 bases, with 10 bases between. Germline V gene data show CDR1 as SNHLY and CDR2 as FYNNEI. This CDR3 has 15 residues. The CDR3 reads CASSEITGMNTEAFF. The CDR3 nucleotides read TGTGCCAGCAGTGAAATTACAGGTATGAACACTGAAGCTTTCTTT.

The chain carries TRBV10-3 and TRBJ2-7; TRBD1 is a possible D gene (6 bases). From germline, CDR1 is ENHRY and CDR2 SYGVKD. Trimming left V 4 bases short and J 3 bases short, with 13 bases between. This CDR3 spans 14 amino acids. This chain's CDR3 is CAISGGEQGYEQYF. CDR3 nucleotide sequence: TGTGCCATCAGTGGTGGCGAACAGGGCTACGAGCAGTACTTC.

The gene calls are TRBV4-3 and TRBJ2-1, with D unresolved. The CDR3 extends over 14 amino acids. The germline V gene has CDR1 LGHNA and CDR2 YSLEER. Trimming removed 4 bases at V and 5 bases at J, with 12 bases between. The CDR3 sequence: CASSRSGPNNEQFF. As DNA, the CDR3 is TGCGCCAGCAGCCGATCCGGGCCCAACAATGAGCAGTTCTTC.

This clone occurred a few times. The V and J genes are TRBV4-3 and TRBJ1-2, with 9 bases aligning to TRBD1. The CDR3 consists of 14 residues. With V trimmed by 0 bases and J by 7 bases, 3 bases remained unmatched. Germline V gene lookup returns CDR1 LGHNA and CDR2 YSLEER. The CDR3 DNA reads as TGCGCCAGCAGCCAAGAACAGGGGGCTCGTGGCTACACCTTC. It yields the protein CASSQEQGARGYTF.

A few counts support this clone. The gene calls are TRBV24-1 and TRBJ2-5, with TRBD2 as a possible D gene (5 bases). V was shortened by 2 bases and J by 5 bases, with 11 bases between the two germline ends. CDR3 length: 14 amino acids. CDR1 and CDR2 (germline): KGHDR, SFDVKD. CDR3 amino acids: CATSDSQERETQYF. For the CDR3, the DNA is TGTGCCACCAGTGATTCCCAAGAGCGGGAGACCCAGTACTTC.

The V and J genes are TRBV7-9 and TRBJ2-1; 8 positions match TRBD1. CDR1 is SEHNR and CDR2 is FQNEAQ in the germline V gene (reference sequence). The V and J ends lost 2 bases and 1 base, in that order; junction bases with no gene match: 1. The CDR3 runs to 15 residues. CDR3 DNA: TGTGCCAGCAGCTTACGACAGGGGTCCTACAATGAGCAGTTCTTC. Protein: CASSLRQGSYNEQFF.

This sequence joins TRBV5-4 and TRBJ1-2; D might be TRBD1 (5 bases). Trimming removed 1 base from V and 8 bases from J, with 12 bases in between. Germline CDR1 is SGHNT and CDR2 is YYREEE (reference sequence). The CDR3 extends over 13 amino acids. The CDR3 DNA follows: TGTGCCAGCAGCTTGCAGGGAGGGAAAGGCTACACCTTC. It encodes CASSLQGGKGYTF.

As DNA, the CDR3 is TGTGCCAGCAGCTACGGGACGCGAGAGACCCAGTACTTC. Amino acids: CASSYGTRETQYF. The gene calls are TRBV7-3 and TRBJ2-5; D is tentatively TRBD1 or TRBD2 (5 bases each). The CDR3 has 13 amino acids. V lost 4 bases to trimming and J lost 4 bases, with 10 bases between them. Germline-derived CDR1 and CDR2 are SGHTA and FQGTGA.

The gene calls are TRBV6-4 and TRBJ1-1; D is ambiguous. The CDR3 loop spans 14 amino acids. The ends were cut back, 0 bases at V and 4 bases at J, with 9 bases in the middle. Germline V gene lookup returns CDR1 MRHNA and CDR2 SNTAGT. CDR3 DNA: TGTGCCAGCAGTGACTCGGGTAGGAGCACTGAAGCTTTCTTT. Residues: CASSDSGRSTEAFF.

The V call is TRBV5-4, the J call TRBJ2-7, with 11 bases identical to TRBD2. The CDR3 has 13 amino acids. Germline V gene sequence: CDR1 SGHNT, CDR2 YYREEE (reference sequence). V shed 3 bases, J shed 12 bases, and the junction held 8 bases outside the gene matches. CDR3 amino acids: CASSSPGLAVRYF. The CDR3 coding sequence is TGTGCCAGCAGCTCCCCGGGACTAGCGGTTCGGTACTTC.

The CDR3 sequence: CASSTPMRSSPSNSPLHF. Here the CDR3 DNA reads TGTGCCAGTAGTACCCCCATGAGGTCCTCCCCATCTAATTCACCCCTCCACTTT. This chain connects TRBV19 to TRBJ1-6; D not resolved. V gave up 4 bases and J gave up 6 bases, with 22 bases separating them. In germline, CDR1 is LNHDA, CDR2 SQIVND (reference sequence). The CDR3 totals 18 residues.

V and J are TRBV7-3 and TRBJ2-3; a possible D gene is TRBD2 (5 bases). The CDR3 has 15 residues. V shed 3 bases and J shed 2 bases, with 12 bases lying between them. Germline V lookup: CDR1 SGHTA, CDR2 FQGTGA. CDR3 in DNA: TGTGCCAGCAGCTTTTTCGGGAACCCCACAGATACGCAGTATTTT. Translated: CASSFFGNPTDTQYF.

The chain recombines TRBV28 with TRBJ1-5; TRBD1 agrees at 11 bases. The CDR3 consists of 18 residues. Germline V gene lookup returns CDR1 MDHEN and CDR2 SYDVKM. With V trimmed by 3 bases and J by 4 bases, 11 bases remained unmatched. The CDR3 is CASSFRPTGTGGNQPQHF. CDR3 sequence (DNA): TGTGCCAGCAGTTTTCGCCCGACCGGGACAGGGGGGAATCAGCCCCAGCATTTT.

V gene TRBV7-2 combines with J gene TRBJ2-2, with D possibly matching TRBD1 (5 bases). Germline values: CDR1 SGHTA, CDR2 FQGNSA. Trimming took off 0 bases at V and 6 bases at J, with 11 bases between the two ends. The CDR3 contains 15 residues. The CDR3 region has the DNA TGTGCCAGCAGCTTAGCGCCCAGGGTCGCCGGGGAGCTGTTTTTT. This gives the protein CASSLAPRVAGELFF.

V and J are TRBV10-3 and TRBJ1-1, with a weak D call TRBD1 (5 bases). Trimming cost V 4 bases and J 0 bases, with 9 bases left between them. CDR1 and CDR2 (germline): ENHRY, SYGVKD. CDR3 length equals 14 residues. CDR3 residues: CAISGRGMNTEAFF. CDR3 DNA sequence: TGTGCCATCAGTGGCCGGGGGATGAACACTGAAGCTTTCTTT.

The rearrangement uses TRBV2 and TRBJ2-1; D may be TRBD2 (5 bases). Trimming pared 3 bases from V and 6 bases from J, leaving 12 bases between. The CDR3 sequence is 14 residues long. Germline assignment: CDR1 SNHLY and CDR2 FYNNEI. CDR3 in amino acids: CASSDKRVGNEQFF. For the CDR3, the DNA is TGTGCCAGCAGTGATAAGAGGGTCGGCAATGAGCAGTTCTTC.

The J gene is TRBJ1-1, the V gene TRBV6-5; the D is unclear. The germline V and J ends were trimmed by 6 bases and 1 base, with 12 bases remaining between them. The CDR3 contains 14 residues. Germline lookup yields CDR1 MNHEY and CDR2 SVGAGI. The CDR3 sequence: CASRGPPGNTEAFF. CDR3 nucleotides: TGTGCCAGCAGGGGCCCCCCTGGGAACACTGAAGCTTTCTTT.

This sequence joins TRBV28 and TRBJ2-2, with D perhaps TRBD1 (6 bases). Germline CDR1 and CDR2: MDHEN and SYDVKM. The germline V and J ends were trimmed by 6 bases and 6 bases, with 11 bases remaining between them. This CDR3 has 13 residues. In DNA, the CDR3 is TGTGCCAGCAGCAACAGGGTCTCCGGGGAGCTGTTTTTT. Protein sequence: CASSNRVSGELFF.

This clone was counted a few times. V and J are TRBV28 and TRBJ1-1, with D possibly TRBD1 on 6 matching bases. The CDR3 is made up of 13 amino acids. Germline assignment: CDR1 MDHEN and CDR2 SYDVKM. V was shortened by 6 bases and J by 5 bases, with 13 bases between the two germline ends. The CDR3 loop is CASSPGGTTEAFF. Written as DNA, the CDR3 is TGTGCCAGCAGCCCCGGGGGGACAACTGAAGCTTTCTTT.

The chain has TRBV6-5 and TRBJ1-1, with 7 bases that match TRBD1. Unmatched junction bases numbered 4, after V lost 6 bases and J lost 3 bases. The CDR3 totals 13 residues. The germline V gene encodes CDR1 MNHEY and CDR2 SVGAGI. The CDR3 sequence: CASRRQGDTEAFF. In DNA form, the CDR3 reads TGTGCCAGCAGGAGACAGGGAGACACTGAAGCTTTCTTT.

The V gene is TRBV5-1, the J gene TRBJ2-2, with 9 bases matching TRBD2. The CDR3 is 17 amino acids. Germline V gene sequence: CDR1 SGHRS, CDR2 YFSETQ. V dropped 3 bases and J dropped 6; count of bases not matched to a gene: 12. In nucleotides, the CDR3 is TGCGCCAGCAGCTCCAGGGGTATAGCGGGAGAGGCCGGGGAGCTGTTTTTT. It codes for CASSSRGIAGEAGELFF.

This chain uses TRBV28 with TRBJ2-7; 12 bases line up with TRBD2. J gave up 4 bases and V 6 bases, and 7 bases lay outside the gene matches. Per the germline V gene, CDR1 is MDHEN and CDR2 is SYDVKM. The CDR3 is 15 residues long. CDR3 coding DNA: TGTGCCAGCAGCACCGGACTAGCGGGACCTTACGAGCAGTACTTC. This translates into CASSTGLAGPYEQYF.

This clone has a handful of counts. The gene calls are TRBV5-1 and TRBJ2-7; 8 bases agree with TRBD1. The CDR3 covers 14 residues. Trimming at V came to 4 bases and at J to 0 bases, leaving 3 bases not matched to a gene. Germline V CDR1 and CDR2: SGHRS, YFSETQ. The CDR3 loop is CASSATGGSYEQYF. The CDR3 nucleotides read TGCGCCAGCAGCGCAACAGGGGGCTCCTACGAGCAGTACTTC.

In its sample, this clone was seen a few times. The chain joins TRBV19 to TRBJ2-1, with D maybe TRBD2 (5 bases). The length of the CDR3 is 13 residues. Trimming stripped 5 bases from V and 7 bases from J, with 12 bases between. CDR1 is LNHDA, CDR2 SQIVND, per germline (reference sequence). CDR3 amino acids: CASSPGLGNEQFF. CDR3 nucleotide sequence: TGTGCCAGTAGTCCAGGACTTGGAAATGAGCAGTTCTTC.

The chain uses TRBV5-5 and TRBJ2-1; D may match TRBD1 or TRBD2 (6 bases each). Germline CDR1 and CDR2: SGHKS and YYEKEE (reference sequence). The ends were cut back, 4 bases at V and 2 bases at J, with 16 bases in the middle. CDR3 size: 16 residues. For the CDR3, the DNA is TGTGCCAGCAGCCCGGGTGGAGGGGGGACCTACAATGAGCAGTTCTTC. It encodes CASSPGGGGTYNEQFF.

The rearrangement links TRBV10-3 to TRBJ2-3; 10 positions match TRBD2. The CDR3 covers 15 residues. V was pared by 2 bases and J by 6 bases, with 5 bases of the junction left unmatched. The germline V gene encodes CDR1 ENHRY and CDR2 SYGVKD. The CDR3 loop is CAISEGLAGVDTQYF. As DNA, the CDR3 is TGTGCCATCAGTGAGGGTCTAGCGGGAGTTGATACGCAGTATTTT.

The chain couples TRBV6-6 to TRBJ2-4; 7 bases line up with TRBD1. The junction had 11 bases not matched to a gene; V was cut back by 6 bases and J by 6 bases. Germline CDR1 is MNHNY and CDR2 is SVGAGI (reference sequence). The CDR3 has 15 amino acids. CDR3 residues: CASSQDRVIRNIQYF. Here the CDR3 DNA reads TGTGCCAGCAGCCAAGACAGGGTAATCCGAAACATTCAGTACTTC.

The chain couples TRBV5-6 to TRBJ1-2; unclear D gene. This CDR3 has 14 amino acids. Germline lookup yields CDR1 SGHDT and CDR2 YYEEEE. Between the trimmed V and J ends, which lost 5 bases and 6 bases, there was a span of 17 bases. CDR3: CASRLQMTVDGYTF. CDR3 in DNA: TGTGCCAGCAGACTACAGATGACGGTGGATGGCTACACCTTC. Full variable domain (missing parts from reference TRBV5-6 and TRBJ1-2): DAGVTQSPTHLIKTRGQQVTLRCSPKSGHDTVSWYQQALGQGPQFIFQYYEEEERQRGNFPDRFSGHQFPNYSSELNVNALLLGDSALYLCASRLQMTVDGYTFGSGTRLTVV.